This TCR beta chain was sequenced during a study of blood T cell repertoires in COVID-19. The wider study: PBMCs, B-cell-depleted T cells, or T cells provided the cDNA or gDNA that made up the material.

Original methodology: For nucleated cells, counts were estimated from reference gene primer amplification. Profiled with immunoSEQ multiplex PCR; TCRdb holds only in-frame clones, not every one. That table gives V, J and clone size, and the DNA gave D and trimming. The table has more than 90,000 clones, roughly nine tenths seen once. V was pared by 6 bases and J by 2 bases, with 11 bases between. The CDR3 is 14 amino acids. Per germline, CDR1 KGHSH and CDR2 LQKENI. The rearrangement joins TRBV18 to TRBJ1-3; the D gene is possibly TRBD1 (5 bases). The receptor was isolated from a man aged 70-80 years who had recovered from COVID-19. The sample comprised peripheral blood. CDR3: CASSDSTPGNTIYF. The CDR3 nucleotides are TGTGCCAGCTCCGACAGCACTCCTGGAAACACCATATATTTT.